What follows is one TCR beta chain and its context. Losses at the gene ends were 3 bases for V and 5 bases for J; bases not matched to a gene: 7. The CDR3 has 15 amino acids. From germline, CDR1 is SNHLY and CDR2 FYNNEI. The data stem from a study of blood T cell repertoires in COVID-19. As for the study in general: Samples taken during acute and convalescent COVID-19 were collected in the United States, Italy and Spain. T cells, B-cell-depleted T cells, or PBMCs provided the cDNA or gDNA that served as material.

Under the authors' procedure: Nucleated cell counts were estimated from reference gene primer amplification. Produced via immunoSEQ multiplex PCR; TCRdb's table is partial and in-frame only. V and J calls and clone size come straight from that table; D and trimming were deduced from the DNA. The sample holds about 130,000 clones, more than 75% seen once. Sequenced material: peripheral blood. The origin of this receptor is a man in his fifties or sixties who had recovered from COVID-19. The gene calls are TRBV2 and TRBJ2-5; 9 bases map to TRBD2. In DNA, the CDR3 is TGTGCCAGCAGTGATGGAGCGGGGGGTGTGGAGACCCAGTACTTC. Protein sequence: CASSDGAGGVETQYF. Together with reference TRBV2 and TRBJ2-5, the CDR3 gives the full variable domain: EPEVTQTPSHQVTQMGQEVILRCVPISNHLYFYWYRQILGQKVEFLVSFYNNEISEKSEIFDDQFSVERPDGSNFTLKIRSTKLEDSAMYFCASSDGAGGVETQYFGPGTRLLVL.